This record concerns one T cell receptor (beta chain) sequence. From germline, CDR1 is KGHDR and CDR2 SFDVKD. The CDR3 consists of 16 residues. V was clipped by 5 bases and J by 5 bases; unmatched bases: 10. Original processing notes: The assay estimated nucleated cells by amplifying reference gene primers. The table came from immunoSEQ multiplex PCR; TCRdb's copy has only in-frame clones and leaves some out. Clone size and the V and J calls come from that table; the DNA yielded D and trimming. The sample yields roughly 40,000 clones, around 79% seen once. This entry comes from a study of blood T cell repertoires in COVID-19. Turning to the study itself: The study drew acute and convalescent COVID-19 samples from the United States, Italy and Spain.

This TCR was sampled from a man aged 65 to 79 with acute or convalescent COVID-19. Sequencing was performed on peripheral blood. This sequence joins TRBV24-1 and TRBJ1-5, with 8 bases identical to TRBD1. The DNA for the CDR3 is TGTGCCACCAGTGGGGGGGCGACAGGGGCTGATCAGCCCCAGCATTTT. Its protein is CATSGGATGADQPQHF.